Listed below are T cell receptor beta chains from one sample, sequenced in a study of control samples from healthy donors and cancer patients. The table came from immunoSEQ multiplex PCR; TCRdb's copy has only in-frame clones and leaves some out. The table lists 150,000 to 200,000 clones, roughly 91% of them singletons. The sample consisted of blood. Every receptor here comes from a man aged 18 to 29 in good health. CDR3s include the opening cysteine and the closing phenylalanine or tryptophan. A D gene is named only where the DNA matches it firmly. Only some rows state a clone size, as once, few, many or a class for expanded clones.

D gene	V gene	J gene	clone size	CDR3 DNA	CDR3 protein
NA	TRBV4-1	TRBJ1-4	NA	TGCGCCAGCAGCCCGGACTCGGGAGGCCGGGGAAAACTGTTTTTT	CASSPDSGGRGKLFF
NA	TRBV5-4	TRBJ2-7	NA	TGTGCCAGCAGAACTGACTCCAACGAGCAGTACTTC	CASRTDSNEQYF
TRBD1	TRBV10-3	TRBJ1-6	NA	TGTGCCATCAAATTGGACAGGGATTCACCCCTCCACTTT	CAIKLDRDSPLHF
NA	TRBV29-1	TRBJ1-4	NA	TGCAGCGTTGAGGGACTGAGTGAAAAACTGTTTTTT	CSVEGLSEKLFF
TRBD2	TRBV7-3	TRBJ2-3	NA	TGTGCCAGCAGCTTATTAACTAGCGGGGGAACAGATACGCAGTATTTT	CASSLLTSGGTDTQYF
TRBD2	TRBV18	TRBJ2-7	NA	TGTGCCAGCTCACCGGGACGGGGAGGGGTCGAGCAGTACTTC	CASSPGRGGVEQYF
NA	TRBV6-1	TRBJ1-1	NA	TGTGCCAGCAGTGAATTCGTCGGGGCGGGACTGAACACTGAAGCTTTCTTT	CASSEFVGAGLNTEAFF
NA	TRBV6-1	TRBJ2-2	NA	TGTGCCAGCAGTGAGCGGGGTTCCCGAACCGGGGAGCTGTTTTTT	CASSERGSRTGELFF
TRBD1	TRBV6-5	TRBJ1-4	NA	TGTGCCAGCAGTTACAGTGGGACAGGGGAGAGGAAACTGTTTTTT	CASSYSGTGERKLFF
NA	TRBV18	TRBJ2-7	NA	TGTGCCAGCTCACTTAACGACATGTACGAGCAGTACTTC	CASSLNDMYEQYF
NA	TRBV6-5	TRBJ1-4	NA	TGTGCCAGCAGTTCCCCCCGGGACCCAACTAATGAAAAACTGTTTTTT	CASSSPRDPTNEKLFF
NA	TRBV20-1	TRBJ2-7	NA	TGCAGTGCTAGTTATCGGGGGTACGAGCAGTACTTC	CSASYRGYEQYF
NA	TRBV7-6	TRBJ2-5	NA	TGTGCCAGCAGCTTTGGGGGGGAGACCCAGTACTTC	CASSFGGETQYF
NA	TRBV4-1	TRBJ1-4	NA	TGCGCCAGCAGTCGGATTTCACAGGGAGCTAATGAAAAACTGTTTTTT	CASSRISQGANEKLFF
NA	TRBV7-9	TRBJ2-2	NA	TGTGCCAGCACCCCCACCGGGAGCGGGTCCGGGGAGCTGTTTTTT	CASTPTGSGSGELFF
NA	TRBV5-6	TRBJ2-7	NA	TGTGCCAGCAGCCTCCGGGACAACTCCTACGAGCAGTACTTC	CASSLRDNSYEQYF
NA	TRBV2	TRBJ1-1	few	TGTGCCAGCACCACATGGGGAGGCACTGAAGCTTTCTTT	CASTTWGGTEAFF
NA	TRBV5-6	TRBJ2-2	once	TGTGCCAGCAGCTTTCAGCTTACCGGGGAGCTGTTTTTT	CASSFQLTGELFF
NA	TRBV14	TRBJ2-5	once	TGTGCCAGCAGCCAATTCACCCGCGGGTACCAAGAGACCCAGTACTTC	CASSQFTRGYQETQYF
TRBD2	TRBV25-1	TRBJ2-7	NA	TGTGCCAGCAGTGCAACCGGGACTAGCAGGTCTGAGCAGTACTTC	CASSATGTSRSEQYF
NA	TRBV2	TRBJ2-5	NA	TGTGCCAGCAGTGCCTTGAGAGGGACCCAGTACTTC	CASSALRGTQYF
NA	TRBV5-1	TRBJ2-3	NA	TGCGCCAGCAGCGGACGGATCACCACAGATACGCAGTATTTT	CASSGRITTDTQYF
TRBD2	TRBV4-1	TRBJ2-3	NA	TGCGCCAGCAGCCAAATGTTAGCGGGTGCCCCACCTGATACGCAGTATTTT	CASSQMLAGAPPDTQYF
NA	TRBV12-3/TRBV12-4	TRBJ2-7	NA	TGTGCCAGCAGTCGGGTACAGGTGGAGGAGCAGTACTTC	CASSRVQVEEQYF
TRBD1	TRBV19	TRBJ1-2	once	TGTGCCAGTAGTATAGGTGGACAGGGGAGAGGCTATGGCTACACCTTC	CASSIGGQGRGYGYTF
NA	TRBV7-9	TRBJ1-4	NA	TGTGCCAGCAGCTTGGGGCAATTGATTAATGAAAAACTGTTTTTT	CASSLGQLINEKLFF
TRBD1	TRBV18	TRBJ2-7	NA	TGTGCCAGCTCACCGGGACAGGGCTTCGACGAGCAGTACTTC	CASSPGQGFDEQYF
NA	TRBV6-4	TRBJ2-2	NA	TGTGCCAGCAGTGTCGACAGCACCGGGGAGCTGTTTTTT	CASSVDSTGELFF
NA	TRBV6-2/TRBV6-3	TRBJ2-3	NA	TGTGCCAGCAGTTCGGACGCAGATACGCAGTATTTT	CASSSDADTQYF
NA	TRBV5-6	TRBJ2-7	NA	TGTGCCAGCAGCAGCCCGGACAGCGATTCCTACGAGCAGTACTTC	CASSSPDSDSYEQYF
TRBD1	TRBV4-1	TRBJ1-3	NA	TGCGCCAGCAGCCCCCCCGGACAGGGGCAAACGGGAAACACCATATATTTT	CASSPPGQGQTGNTIYF
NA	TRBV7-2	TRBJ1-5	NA	TGTGCCAGCAGCGCCGACAGATATCAGCCCCAGCATTTT	CASSADRYQPQHF
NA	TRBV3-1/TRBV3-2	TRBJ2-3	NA	TGTGCCAGCAGCCAAGACCCAGGCACGCAGTATTTT	CASSQDPGTQYF
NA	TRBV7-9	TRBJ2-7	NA	TGTGCCAGCAGCTTCTCTATGGGACATCTAGCCTACGAGCAGTACTTC	CASSFSMGHLAYEQYF
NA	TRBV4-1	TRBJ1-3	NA	TGCGCCAGCAGGGGTTCTGGAAACACCATATATTTT	CASRGSGNTIYF
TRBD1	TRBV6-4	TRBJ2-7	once	TGTGCCAGCACCACAGGGGTCGAAGAGCAGTACTTC	CASTTGVEEQYF
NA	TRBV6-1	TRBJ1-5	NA	TGTGCCAGCAGGGAAGGGATTAGCAATCAGCCCCAGCATTTT	CASREGISNQPQHF
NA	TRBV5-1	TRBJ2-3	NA	TGCGCCAGCAGCTTGATTCTCCCCGAACAGGATACGCAGTATTTT	CASSLILPEQDTQYF
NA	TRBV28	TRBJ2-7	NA	TGTGCCAGCACCCTCCCGGGGTCCTACGAGCAGTACTTC	CASTLPGSYEQYF
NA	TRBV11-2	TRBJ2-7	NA	TGTGCCAGCAGCTTTTTGTACGAGCAGTACTTC	CASSFLYEQYF
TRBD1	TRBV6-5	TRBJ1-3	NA	TGTGCCAGCAACCAGTACAGGGGTGGAAACACCATATATTTT	CASNQYRGGNTIYF